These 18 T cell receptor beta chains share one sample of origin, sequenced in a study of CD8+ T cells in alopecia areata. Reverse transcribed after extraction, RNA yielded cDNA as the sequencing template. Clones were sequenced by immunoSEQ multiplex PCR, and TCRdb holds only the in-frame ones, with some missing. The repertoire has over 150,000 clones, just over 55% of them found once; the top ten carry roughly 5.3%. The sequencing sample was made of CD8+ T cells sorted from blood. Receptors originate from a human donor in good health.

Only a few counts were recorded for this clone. DNA of the CDR3: TGTGCCAGCAGCTTAGGGGGGGAAGCCAAAAACATTCAGTACTTC. This translates into CASSLGGEAKNIQYF. The chain links TRBV7-9 to TRBJ2-4; a possible D gene is TRBD2 (6 bases). CDR1 SEHNR and CDR2 FQNEAQ come from the germline V gene (reference sequence). Trimming left V 1 base short and J 0 bases short, with 7 bases between. The CDR3 is made up of 15 amino acids.

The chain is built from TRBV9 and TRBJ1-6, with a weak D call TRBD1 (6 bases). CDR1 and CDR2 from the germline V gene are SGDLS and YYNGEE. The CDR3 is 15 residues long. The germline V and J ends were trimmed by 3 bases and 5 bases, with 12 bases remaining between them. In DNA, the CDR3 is TGTGCCAGCAGCGGAGGGACACTTGATAATTCACCCCTCCACTTT. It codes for CASSGGTLDNSPLHF.

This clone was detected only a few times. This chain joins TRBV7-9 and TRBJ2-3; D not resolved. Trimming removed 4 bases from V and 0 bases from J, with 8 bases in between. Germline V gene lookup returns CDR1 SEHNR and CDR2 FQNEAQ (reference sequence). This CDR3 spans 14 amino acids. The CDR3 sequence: CASSSTGSTDTQYF. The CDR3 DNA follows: TGTGCCAGCAGCTCGACCGGGAGCACAGATACGCAGTATTTT.

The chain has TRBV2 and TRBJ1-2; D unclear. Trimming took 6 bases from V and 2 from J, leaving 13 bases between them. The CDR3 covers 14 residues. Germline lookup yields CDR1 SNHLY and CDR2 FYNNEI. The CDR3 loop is CASSPVGPNYGYTF. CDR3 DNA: TGTGCCAGCAGCCCAGTTGGACCCAACTATGGCTACACCTTC.

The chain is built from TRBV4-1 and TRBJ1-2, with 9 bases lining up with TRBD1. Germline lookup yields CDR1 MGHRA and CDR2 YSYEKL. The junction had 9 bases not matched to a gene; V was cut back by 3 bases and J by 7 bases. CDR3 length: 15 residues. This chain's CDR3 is CASSQIGGDRAGYTF. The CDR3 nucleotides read TGCGCCAGCAGCCAGATAGGCGGGGACAGGGCTGGCTACACCTTC.

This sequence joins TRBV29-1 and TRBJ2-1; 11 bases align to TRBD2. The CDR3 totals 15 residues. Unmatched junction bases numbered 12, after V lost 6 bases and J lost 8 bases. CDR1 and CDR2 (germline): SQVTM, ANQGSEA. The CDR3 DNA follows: TGCAGCGTCTACATAGCGGGGGGGCCCACCGATGAGCAGTTCTTC. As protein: CSVYIAGGPTDEQFF.

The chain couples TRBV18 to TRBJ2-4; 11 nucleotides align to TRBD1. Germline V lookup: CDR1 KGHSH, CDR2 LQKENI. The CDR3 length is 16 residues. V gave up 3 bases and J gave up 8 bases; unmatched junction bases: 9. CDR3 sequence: CASSPDRGRGKDIQYF. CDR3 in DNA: TGTGCCAGCTCACCGGACAGGGGGCGCGGGAAGGACATTCAGTACTTC.

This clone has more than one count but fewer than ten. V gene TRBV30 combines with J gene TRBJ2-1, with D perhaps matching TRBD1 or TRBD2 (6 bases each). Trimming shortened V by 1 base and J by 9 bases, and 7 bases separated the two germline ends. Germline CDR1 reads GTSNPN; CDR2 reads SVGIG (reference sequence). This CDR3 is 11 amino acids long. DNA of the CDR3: TGTGCCTGGAGTGGGGGGGCTGAGCAGTTCTTC. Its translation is CAWSGGAEQFF.

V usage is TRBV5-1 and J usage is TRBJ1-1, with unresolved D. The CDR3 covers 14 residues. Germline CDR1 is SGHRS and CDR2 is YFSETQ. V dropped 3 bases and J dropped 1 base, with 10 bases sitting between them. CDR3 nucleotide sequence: TGCGCCAGCAGCTCCAAAGCTCGGAACACTGAAGCTTTCTTT. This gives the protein CASSSKARNTEAFF.

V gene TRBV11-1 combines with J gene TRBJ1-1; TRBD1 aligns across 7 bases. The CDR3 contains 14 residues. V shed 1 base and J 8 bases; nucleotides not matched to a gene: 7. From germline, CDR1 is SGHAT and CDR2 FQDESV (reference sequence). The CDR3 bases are TGTGCCAGCAGCTTAGAAGGGACAGCCTTCGAAGCTTTCTTT. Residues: CASSLEGTAFEAFF.

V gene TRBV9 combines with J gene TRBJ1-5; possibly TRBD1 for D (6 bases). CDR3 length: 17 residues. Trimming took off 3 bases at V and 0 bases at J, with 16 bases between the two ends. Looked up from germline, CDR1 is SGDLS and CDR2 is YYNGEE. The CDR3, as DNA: TGTGCCAGCAGCGCATCCTCAGGGGTTTATAGCAATCAGCCCCAGCATTTT. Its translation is CASSASSGVYSNQPQHF.

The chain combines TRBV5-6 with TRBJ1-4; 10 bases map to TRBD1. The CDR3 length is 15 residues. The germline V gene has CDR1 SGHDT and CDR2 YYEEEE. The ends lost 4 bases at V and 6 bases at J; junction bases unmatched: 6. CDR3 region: CASSRPGTGDEKLFF. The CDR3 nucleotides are TGTGCCAGCAGCCGCCCAGGGACAGGGGATGAAAAACTGTTTTTT.

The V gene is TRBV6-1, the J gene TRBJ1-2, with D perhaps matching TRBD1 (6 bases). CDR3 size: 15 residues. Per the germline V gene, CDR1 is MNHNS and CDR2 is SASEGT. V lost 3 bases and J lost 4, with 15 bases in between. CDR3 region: CASSDLRGNIYGYTF. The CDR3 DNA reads TGTGCCAGCAGTGACCTGAGGGGGAATATCTATGGCTACACCTTC.

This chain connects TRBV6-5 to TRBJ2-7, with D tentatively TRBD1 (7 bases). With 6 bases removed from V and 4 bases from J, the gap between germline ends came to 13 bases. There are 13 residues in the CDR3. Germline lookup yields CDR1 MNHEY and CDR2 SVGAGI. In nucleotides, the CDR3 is TGTGCCAGCAGGACGGCAGGGGGGTACGAGCAGTACTTC. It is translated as CASRTAGGYEQYF.

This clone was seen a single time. This CDR3 reads CASSLGRGGMAGYTF. DNA for the CDR3: TGTGCCAGCAGCTTAGGCCGGGGTGGAATGGCTGGCTACACCTTC. V is TRBV7-9 and J is TRBJ1-2; D is ambiguous. The CDR3 is 15 amino acids. CDR1 and CDR2 from the germline V gene are SEHNR and FQNEAQ (reference sequence). V lost 1 base and J 7 bases, leaving 16 bases between the germline ends.

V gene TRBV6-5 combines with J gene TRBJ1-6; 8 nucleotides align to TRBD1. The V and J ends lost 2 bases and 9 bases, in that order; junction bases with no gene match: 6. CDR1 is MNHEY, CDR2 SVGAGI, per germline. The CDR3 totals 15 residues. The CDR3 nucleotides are TGTGCCAGCAGTTACGGGGCAGGGGGCTTTTCACCCCTCCACTTT. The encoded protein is CASSYGAGGFSPLHF.

CDR3 nucleotides: TGCGCCAGCAGCCTCCCATGGGACACCGGGAACACTGAAGCTTTCTTT. Translating it yields CASSLPWDTGNTEAFF. The V gene is TRBV4-1, the J gene TRBJ1-1; perhaps TRBD1 as D (6 bases). Trimming left V 4 bases short and J 1 base short, with 16 bases between. Germline-derived CDR1 and CDR2 are MGHRA and YSYEKL. This CDR3 has 16 residues.

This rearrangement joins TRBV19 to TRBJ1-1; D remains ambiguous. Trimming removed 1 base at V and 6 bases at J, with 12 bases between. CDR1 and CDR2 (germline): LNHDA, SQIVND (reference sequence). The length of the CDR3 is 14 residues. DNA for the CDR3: TGTGCCAGTAGTATAGGGTCCGTGTTCGCTGAAGCTTTCTTT. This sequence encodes CASSIGSVFAEAFF.